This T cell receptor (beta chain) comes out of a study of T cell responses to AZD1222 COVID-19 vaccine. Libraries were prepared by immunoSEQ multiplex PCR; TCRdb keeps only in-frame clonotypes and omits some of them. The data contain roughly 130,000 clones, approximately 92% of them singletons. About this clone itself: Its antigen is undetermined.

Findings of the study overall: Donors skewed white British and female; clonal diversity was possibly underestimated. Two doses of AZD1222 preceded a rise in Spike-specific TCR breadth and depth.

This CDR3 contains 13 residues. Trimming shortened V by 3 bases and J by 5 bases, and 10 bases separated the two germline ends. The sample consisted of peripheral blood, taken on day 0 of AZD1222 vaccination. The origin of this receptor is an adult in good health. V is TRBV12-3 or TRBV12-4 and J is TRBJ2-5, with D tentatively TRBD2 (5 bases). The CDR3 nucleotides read TGTGCCAGCAGTTTCTCGGGGTCGGAGACCCAGTACTTC. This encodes CASSFSGSETQYF.